This TCR beta chain was found in a study of tumor-infiltrating lymphocytes in localized non-small cell lung cancer. Germline V lookup: CDR1 SGDLS, CDR2 YYNGEE. This CDR3 spans 12 amino acids. V was trimmed by 4 bases and J by 6 bases, leaving 7 bases between them. The table came from immunoSEQ multiplex PCR; TCRdb's copy has only in-frame clones and leaves some out. The data show over 9,000 clones, with 80% to 90% seen just once and over 7.5% held by the top ten. The chain has TRBV9 and TRBJ2-2; a possible D gene is TRBD1 (6 bases). This sequence was found in a human donor with non-small cell lung cancer. Sequenced sample: uninvolved lung tissue not adjacent to the tumor. CDR3 residues: CASSRGSGELFF. The CDR3 DNA follows: TGTGCCAGCAGCAGGGGGTCCGGGGAGCTGTTTTTT.